These 28 T cell receptor beta chains were all obtained from the same sample, sequenced in a study of cytomegalovirus exposure and HLA in healthy donors. PCR primers comprised 60 Vbeta and 13 Jbeta primers. The assay was immunoSEQ multiplex PCR, and TCRdb's table has in-frame clones only and misses some. The table shows about 130,000 clones, with around 10% occurring only once. Sample: PBMCs. The receptors derive from a man aged 50 to 59 in good health and CMV-seronegative.

This clone was seen at least ten times. V gene TRBV19 combines with J gene TRBJ1-1; a possible D gene is TRBD1 (6 bases). In germline, CDR1 is LNHDA, CDR2 SQIVND (reference sequence). The CDR3 sequence is 14 residues long. V dropped 7 bases and J dropped 3 bases, with 15 bases sitting between them. CDR3 in amino acids: CASTPTGYYTEAFF. The DNA for the CDR3 is TGTGCCAGTACTCCGACAGGCTACTACACTGAAGCTTTCTTT.

The J gene is TRBJ2-6, the V gene TRBV18, with TRBD1 matching over 10 bases. The CDR3 is 18 residues long. Germline CDR1 reads KGHSH; CDR2 reads LQKENI. After removal of 3 bases from V and 4 bases from J, the junction contained 9 bases not matched to a gene. The CDR3 here is CASSPKGQGLAGANVLTF. DNA for the CDR3: TGTGCCAGCTCACCGAAGGGACAGGGGCTTGCCGGGGCCAACGTCCTGACTTTC.

This clone was recorded a few times. The rearrangement joins TRBV19 to TRBJ2-7, with 10 bases identical to TRBD1. This CDR3 is built from 16 residues. Germline V gene lookup returns CDR1 LNHDA and CDR2 SQIVND (reference sequence). V shed 9 bases and J 4 bases; nucleotides not matched to a gene: 15. CDR3 nucleotides: TGTGCCAGCAGGCACACCGGGACAGGGGTTCTGTACGAGCAGTACTTC. It translates to CASRHTGTGVLYEQYF.

This clone was seen more than once but under ten times. The V and J genes are TRBV6-5 and TRBJ1-1, with TRBD1 matching 7 bases. Germline assignment: CDR1 MNHEY and CDR2 SVGAGI. CDR3 length: 13 residues. With 5 bases clipped from V and 1 base from J, the junction kept 1 base outside the gene matches. The CDR3 reads CASSRQGNTEAFF. CDR3 DNA: TGTGCCAGCAGTAGACAGGGGAACACTGAAGCTTTCTTT.

This clone was observed a few times. The V and J genes are TRBV7-2 and TRBJ2-1, with TRBD2 matching over 14 bases. V lost 5 bases to trimming and J lost 4 bases; unmatched junction nucleotides: 4. CDR3 length: 16 amino acids. CDR1 is SGHTA and CDR2 is FQGNSA in the germline V gene. CDR3 bases: TGTGCCAGCAGCCTGACTAGCGGGGGGGCATACAATGAGCAGTTCTTC. Translation: CASSLTSGGAYNEQFF. Full variable domain (rest looked up from reference TRBV7-2 and TRBJ2-1): GAGVSQSPSNKVTEKGKDVELRCDPISGHTALYWYRQSLGQGLEFLIYFQGNSAPDKSGLPSDRFSAERTGGSVSTLTIQRTQQEDSAVYLCASSLTSGGAYNEQFFGPGTRLTVL.

The sample holds a few counts of this clone. The rearrangement uses TRBV5-6 and TRBJ1-2; unclear D gene. The CDR3 contains 13 residues. Germline CDR1 is SGHDT and CDR2 is YYEEEE. V lost 1 base and J lost 4, with 8 bases in between. CDR3 sequence: CASSLRGGYGYTF. CDR3 sequence (DNA): TGTGCCAGCAGCTTGCGGGGTGGCTATGGCTACACCTTC.

The chain has TRBV15 and TRBJ1-1; D is possibly TRBD1 (6 bases). The germline CDR1 and CDR2 sequences are LNHNV and YYDKDF (reference sequence). CDR3 size: 16 residues. Trimming shortened V by 2 bases and J by 0 bases, and 13 bases separated the two germline ends. In DNA, the CDR3 is TGTGCCACCAGCAGATTCTCTGGACAGATGAACACTGAAGCTTTCTTT. This sequence encodes CATSRFSGQMNTEAFF.

The V and J genes are TRBV7-3 and TRBJ2-1, with 8 nucleotides matching TRBD2. The CDR3 contains 12 residues. CDR1 is SGHTA and CDR2 is FQGTGA in the germline V gene. The J segment lost 9 bases and the V segment lost 5 bases, leaving 3 bases of the junction unmatched. The CDR3 region is CASSHSGAEQFF. Written as DNA, the CDR3 is TGTGCCAGCAGCCATAGCGGGGCTGAGCAGTTCTTC.

This clone has more than one count but fewer than ten. The rearrangement links TRBV30 to TRBJ2-2, with D possibly matching TRBD2 (5 bases). Germline V gives CDR1 GTSNPN, CDR2 SVGIG (reference sequence). The CDR3 totals 14 residues. The CDR3 here is CGTPARANTGELFF. The CDR3 DNA sequence: TGTGGAACCCCCGCGAGGGCGAACACCGGGGAGCTGTTTTTT.

Only a few counts were recorded for this clone. The chain links TRBV6-1 to TRBJ2-7; D is perhaps TRBD1 (5 bases). Trimming cost V 3 bases and J 0 bases, with 6 bases left between them. This CDR3 has 13 residues. The germline V gene has CDR1 MNHNS and CDR2 SASEGT. CDR3 nucleotide sequence: TGTGCCAGCAGTGAGACAGACTCCTACGAGCAGTACTTC. As protein: CASSETDSYEQYF.

This clone has only a few counts. CDR3 region: CASSPTSGVAYEQYF. The CDR3 nucleotides read TGTGCCAGCAGCCCCACGTCGGGGGTTGCCTACGAGCAGTACTTC. V usage is TRBV11-2 and J usage is TRBJ2-7; D is perhaps TRBD2 (6 bases). V was pared by 5 bases and J by 2 bases, with 16 bases between. Germline V gives CDR1 SGHAT, CDR2 FQNNGV. The CDR3 runs to 15 residues.

This chain uses TRBV2 with TRBJ1-2; 10 positions agree with TRBD1. The ends lost 4 bases at V and 2 bases at J; junction bases unmatched: 4. The CDR3 length is 15 residues. Germline V gene data show CDR1 as SNHLY and CDR2 as FYNNEI. As DNA, the CDR3 is TGTGCCAGCAGTGCCCCGGGACAGGGGAACTATGGCTACACCTTC. It translates to CASSAPGQGNYGYTF.

The rearrangement uses TRBV4-2 and TRBJ2-2; 8 bases agree with TRBD2. Trimming at V came to 4 bases and at J to 0 bases, leaving 7 bases not matched to a gene. Looked up from germline, CDR1 is LGHNA and CDR2 is YNFKEQ. The CDR3 is 17 amino acids. The CDR3 coding sequence is TGTGCCAGCAGCCCCCGGGGGGGAAATCCGAACACCGGGGAGCTGTTTTTT. It encodes CASSPRGGNPNTGELFF.

In its sample, this clone was seen a few times. The chain combines TRBV7-3 with TRBJ1-1, with D maybe TRBD1 (5 bases). Germline CDR1 and CDR2: SGHTA and FQGTGA. The CDR3 is 13 residues long. Trimming removed 5 bases at V and 5 bases at J, with 12 bases between. The CDR3 protein is CASSADRGTEAFF. The CDR3 DNA follows: TGTGCCAGCAGCGCCGACCGGGGGACTGAAGCTTTCTTT.

This rearrangement joins TRBV9 to TRBJ2-7; TRBD2 aligns across 7 bases. Germline V gene lookup returns CDR1 SGDLS and CDR2 YYNGEE. The CDR3 runs 15 residues. The trim removed 4 bases at V and 7 bases at J, leaving 14 bases unmatched. This CDR3 reads CASSPPSSGPWEQYF. The CDR3 nucleotides read TGTGCCAGCAGCCCTCCTTCTAGCGGCCCCTGGGAGCAGTACTTC. Full variable domain (missing parts from reference TRBV9 and TRBJ2-7): DSGVTQTPKHLITATGQRVTLRCSPRSGDLSVYWYQQSLDQGLQFLIQYYNGEERAKGNILERFSAQQFPDLHSELNLSSLELGDSALYFCASSPPSSGPWEQYFGPGTRLTVT.

This clone was found a few times. V gene TRBV7-3 combines with J gene TRBJ2-2; D gene unclear. This CDR3 has 13 residues. Germline V gives CDR1 SGHTA, CDR2 FQGTGA. V lost 4 bases and J 8 bases, leaving 11 bases between the germline ends. The chain's CDR3 is CASSSPGWGELFF. The CDR3 bases are TGTGCCAGCAGCTCCCCCGGGTGGGGGGAGCTGTTTTTT.

This clone has more than one count but fewer than ten. The chain combines TRBV25-1 with TRBJ1-3; D gene unclear. Germline assignment: CDR1 MGHDK and CDR2 SYGVNS. This CDR3 region has 14 residues. The V and J ends lost 7 bases and 3 bases respectively, with 13 bases between them. The CDR3 here is CASTSREVGNTIYF. The DNA of the CDR3 is TGTGCCAGCACCTCGAGAGAGGTTGGAAACACCATATATTTT.

Only a few counts were recorded for this clone. The chain joins TRBV5-1 to TRBJ1-2; 7 bases line up with TRBD1. The CDR3 loop spans 13 amino acids. Per germline, CDR1 SGHRS and CDR2 YFSETQ. With 5 bases clipped from V and 6 bases from J, the junction kept 7 bases outside the gene matches. The CDR3 sequence: CASSLGGIDGYTF. CDR3 nucleotide sequence: TGCGCCAGCAGTCTAGGGGGCATCGATGGCTACACCTTC.

A word on this clone: The junction differs from germline at one of its ends, possibly a read error. Other DNA sequences in this specimen translate into the identical CDR3. This chain links TRBV6-6 with TRBJ2-2; 10 nucleotides agree with TRBD2. CDR1 is MNHNY and CDR2 is SVGAGI in the germline V gene (reference sequence). CDR3 size: 16 residues. In DNA form, the CDR3 reads TGTGCTAGCAGTCCCAAGCGGGAGGGCCGGACCGGGGAGCTGTTTTTT. It yields the protein CASSPKREGRTGELFF.

V gene TRBV5-6 combines with J gene TRBJ1-2; D is ambiguous. CDR3 length: 13 residues. Per the germline V gene, CDR1 is SGHDT and CDR2 is YYEEEE. Trimming removed 4 bases at V and 2 bases at J, with 9 bases between. CDR3 loop: CASSARENYGYTF. The CDR3 region has the DNA TGTGCCAGCAGCGCAAGGGAGAACTATGGCTACACCTTC.

The gene calls are TRBV5-1 and TRBJ2-5, with TRBD2 identical over 8 bases. CDR1 is SGHRS and CDR2 is YFSETQ in the germline V gene. V lost 0 bases, J lost 3 bases, and 7 bases stayed unmatched. This CDR3 has 16 amino acids. CDR3 in DNA: TGCGCCAGCAGCTTGGCCCCAGCGGGAGTAGAAGAGACCCAGTACTTC. It encodes CASSLAPAGVEETQYF.

The chain carries TRBV6-6 and TRBJ1-5, with TRBD1 matching over 7 bases. This CDR3 is built from 13 residues. Germline CDR1 MNHNY, CDR2 SVGAGI (reference sequence). Trimming at V came to 8 bases and at J to 2 bases, leaving 3 bases not matched to a gene. The CDR3 protein is CASAGQGNQPQHF. CDR3 bases: TGTGCCAGCGCCGGACAGGGCAATCAGCCCCAGCATTTT.

The chain joins TRBV5-6 to TRBJ2-7; 7 bases align to TRBD1. The CDR3 loop spans 15 amino acids. After removal of 0 bases from V and 1 base from J, the junction contained 4 bases not matched to a gene. Germline V gives CDR1 SGHDT, CDR2 YYEEEE. The CDR3 DNA sequence: TGTGCCAGCAGCTTGGGGGGACAGACTTCCTACGAGCAGTACTTC. Translated: CASSLGGQTSYEQYF.

The chain carries TRBV30 and TRBJ2-2, with D possibly TRBD1 on 6 matching bases. CDR1 is GTSNPN, CDR2 SVGIG, per germline (reference sequence). The CDR3 covers 15 residues. Trimming shortened V by 3 bases and J by 0 bases, and 11 bases separated the two germline ends. This chain's CDR3 is CAWRPDSSNTGELFF. DNA of the CDR3: TGTGCCTGGAGGCCGGACAGCTCGAACACCGGGGAGCTGTTTTTT. The complete variable domain, with remaining parts taken from reference TRBV30 and TRBJ2-2, reads SQTIHQWPATLVQPVGSPLSLECTVEGTSNPNLYWYRQAAGRGLQLLFYSVGIGQISSEVPQNLSASRPQDRQFILSSKKLLLSDSGFYLCAWRPDSSNTGELFFGEGSRLTVL.

This clone was picked up a small number of times. The chain has TRBV18 and TRBJ1-2; 7 nucleotides agree with TRBD1. Germline trimming cut 2 bases from V and 4 bases from J; bases unmatched to any gene: 1. The CDR3 contains 13 residues. CDR1 KGHSH and CDR2 LQKENI come from the germline V gene. CDR3 amino acids: CASSPNRGYGYTF. The CDR3 DNA reads as TGTGCCAGCTCACCAAACAGGGGCTATGGCTACACCTTC.

This clone appeared a few times. V is TRBV6-6 and J is TRBJ2-3, with TRBD1 matching 9 bases. Trimming took 2 bases from V and 0 from J; bases not matched to a gene: 3. Germline V CDR1 and CDR2: MNHNY, SVGAGI (reference sequence). The CDR3 consists of 16 residues. This chain's CDR3 is CASSYPGTGSTDTQYF. CDR3 nucleotide sequence: TGTGCCAGCAGTTACCCCGGGACAGGGAGCACAGATACGCAGTATTTT.

In its sample, this clone was seen a few times. The rearrangement links TRBV29-1 to TRBJ1-2; 10 bases fit TRBD1. The CDR3 is 13 residues long. Trimming at V came to 4 bases and at J to 9 bases, leaving 8 bases not matched to a gene. Looked up from germline, CDR1 is SQVTM and CDR2 is ANQGSEA. CDR3 loop: CSVAGTGALRYTF. CDR3 sequence (DNA): TGCAGCGTTGCTGGGACAGGGGCATTGCGCTACACCTTC.

This clone has a handful of counts. This chain's CDR3 is CASSLASGTGGYDTQYF. The DNA of the CDR3 is TGTGCCAGCAGCTTAGCCTCCGGGACAGGGGGCTATGATACGCAGTATTTT. J is TRBJ2-3 and V is TRBV7-8; 12 bases match TRBD1. Trimming removed 0 bases from V and 6 bases from J; junction bases left unmatched: 7. The CDR3 loop spans 17 amino acids. Germline V gene data show CDR1 as SGHVS and CDR2 as FQNEAQ.